This entry concerns a single T cell receptor beta chain. Its matching antigen is unknown. This clone may be a read error of a much larger clone one base away. Germline-derived CDR1 and CDR2 are SQVTM and ANQGSEA. The CDR3 consists of 11 residues. The V gene lost 7 bases and the J gene lost 3 bases, with 10 bases spanning the gap. Ligated cDNA underwent four rounds of PCR with nested alpha and beta constant region primers and SP2. TCRdb itself ran the 5' RACE reads through MiXCR, one entry per CDR3 protein. In the table there are about 48,000 distinct CDR3 sequences, about 4.8% of which are singletons. The sample comes from a study of naive and memory T cell subsets. Study-level points and caveats: TCR transcript changes with activation or differentiation may affect this RNA method.

A UMI-containing oligonucleotide was joined by 3' ligation to the TCR cDNA template. Whole blood, approximately 2.3 ml, came from adult healthy volunteers. Unsorted total RNA, about 1 to 1,100 ng, was DNase treated before reverse transcription. The chain employs TRBV29-1 and TRBJ2-7; unclear D gene. The receptor was derived from a female donor in good health. CDR3 nucleotide sequence: TGCAGCGCCAGCCGAGGCTACGAGCAGTACTTC. It encodes CSASRGYEQYF.